This T cell receptor beta chain is from a study of control samples from healthy donors and cancer patients. Germline values: CDR1 MRHNA, CDR2 SNTAGT. The CDR3 is 16 residues long. V lost 0 bases, J lost 3 bases, and 12 bases lay in between. Generated by immunoSEQ multiplex PCR, the TCRdb table keeps only in-frame clones and is missing some. This table holds 210,000 or so clones, 90% to 95% found once. The V and J genes are TRBV6-4 and TRBJ2-1; tentative D call: TRBD2 (6 bases). The specimen sequenced was blood. The clonotype was recovered from a man aged 25-45 years in good health. The CDR3 DNA follows: TGTGCCAGCAGTGACTCTGACGGGGGAGACTACAATGAGCAGTTCTTC. It codes for CASSDSDGGDYNEQFF.